Listed below are T cell receptor beta chains from one sample, sequenced in a study of T cells in Graves' hyperthyroidism and ophthalmopathy. TCRdb redid the calling of the multiplex PCR reads with MiXCR, one entry per CDR3 protein. The data show 300,000 to 400,000 distinct CDR3 sequences, 21% seen once. The material sequenced was blood. All receptors come from a woman between 50 and 59 years old with Graves' hyperthyroidism. Both conserved end residues are part of each CDR3. The order of the fields is D gene, J gene, clone size, V gene, CDR3 DNA, CDR3 protein. A D gene is named only where the DNA matches it firmly. The size field is filled for only some rows; it gives once, few, many or a size class.

>.|TRBJ2-5|.|TRBV7-9
TGTGCCAGCAGCTCACCGGGGGCACCCTATCACCAGTACTTC
CASSSPGAPYHQYF
>.|TRBJ2-7|few|TRBV4-1
TGCGCCAGCAGCAGGGTAGGGTCGTTGGACGAGCAGTACTTC
CASSRVGSLDEQYF
>.|TRBJ1-1|many|TRBV29-1
TGCAGCGTTGGACAGGCGAACACTGAAGCTTTCTTT
CSVGQANTEAFF
>.|TRBJ1-5|few|TRBV7-9
TGTGCCAGCAGCTTGTCTTCGGGTCAGCCCCAGCATTTT
CASSLSSGQPQHF
>.|TRBJ2-5|many|TRBV6-1
TGTGCCAGCAGTGCCAGAAGTGGCGGTGTGCCCCTTATACAGGAGACCCAGTACTTC
CASSARSGGVPLIQETQYF
>.|TRBJ2-6|few|TRBV7-9
TGTGCCAGCAGCTTTAACTCTGGGGCCAACGTCCTGACTTTC
CASSFNSGANVLTF
>TRBD2|TRBJ2-7|many|TRBV20-1
TGCAGCCTTCCAGCCCTAGCGGGTCGGGGCTACGAGCAGTACTTC
CSLPALAGRGYEQYF
>.|TRBJ1-5|many|TRBV28
TGTGCCAGCAGTCTTTCGGACAGACTGAATCAGCCCCAGCATTTT
CASSLSDRLNQPQHF
>.|TRBJ1-2|.|TRBV5-4
TGTGCCAGCAGCTTGGTAAGGGGAGAGTTCGGCTACACCTTC
CASSLVRGEFGYTF
>.|TRBJ2-1|many|TRBV3-1
TGTGCCAGCAGCCAATCTAGAGTCGAGCAGTTCTTC
CASSQSRVEQFF
>TRBD2|TRBJ2-7|many|TRBV28
TGTGCCAGCAGTCCAGGACTAGCTCACGAGCAGTACTTC
CASSPGLAHEQYF
>.|TRBJ1-1|many|TRBV3-1
TGTGCCAGCAGCCAAGAAGGGCAGCAAGACACTGAAGCTTTCTTT
CASSQEGQQDTEAFF
>TRBD2|TRBJ2-1|many|TRBV11-2
TGTGCCAGCAGCTTAGACCGGACTAGCATCCACAATGAGCAGTTCTTC
CASSLDRTSIHNEQFF
>.|TRBJ2-4|many|TRBV28
TGTGCCAGCAGTCCAGGGACACCGGGCATGGCCAAAAACATTCAGTACTTC
CASSPGTPGMAKNIQYF
>TRBD2|TRBJ2-5|few|TRBV7-3
TGTGCCAGCAGCCCACGCGGGACTATCCAAGAGACCCAGTACTTC
CASSPRGTIQETQYF
>.|TRBJ1-6|few|TRBV28
TGTGCCAGCACTCCCGGACATAATTCACCCCTCCACTTT
CASTPGHNSPLHF
>.|TRBJ2-1|.|TRBV4-1
TGCGCCAGCAGCCAAGATTCCGAATTAGGTATGCAGTTCTTC
CASSQDSELGMQFF
>.|TRBJ1-1|many|TRBV6-6
TGTGCCAGCAGTTACCCATTACAAGTGAACACTGAAGCTTTCTTT
CASSYPLQVNTEAFF
>TRBD2|TRBJ2-7|few|TRBV5-1
TGCGCCAGCGTACCCTCTAGCGGGGGGTTGTACGAGCAGTACTTC
CASVPSSGGLYEQYF
>.|TRBJ2-2|.|TRBV7-2
TGTGCCAGCTTCCTCGGGGGGCTCACCGGGGAGCTGTTTTTT
CASFLGGLTGELFF
>.|TRBJ1-1|.|TRBV2
TGTGCCAGCAGACTGGGGGGCCAAGACAGATTTGAAGCTTTCTTT
CASRLGGQDRFEAFF
>.|TRBJ1-2|many|TRBV29-1
TGCAGCGCAATGATAGGGGGAAACTATGGCTACACCTTC
CSAMIGGNYGYTF
>.|TRBJ2-2|.|TRBV2
TGTGCCAGCAGTCAGGGGTACGCGAACACCGGGGAGCTGTTTTTT
CASSQGYANTGELFF
>.|TRBJ1-1|many|TRBV15
TGTGCCACCAGCCCCCGAACAGGAGGTAGGACTGAAGCTTTCTTT
CATSPRTGGRTEAFF
>.|TRBJ2-1|many|TRBV30
TGTGCCTGGAGTGTTGGGCCCAACGGGGGTTACAATGAGCAGTTCTTC
CAWSVGPNGGYNEQFF
>TRBD2|TRBJ2-3|many|TRBV12-3/TRBV12-4
TGTGCCAGCAGTACTAGCGGGGGGGCCACAGATACGCAGTATTTT
CASSTSGGATDTQYF
>TRBD2|TRBJ2-2|.|TRBV29-1
TGCAGCGTTGAACAAAATCAGCGGGAGGGGTCCGGGGAGCTGTTTTTT
CSVEQNQREGSGELFF
>.|TRBJ2-1|many|TRBV11-3
TGTGCCAGCAGCTTAGGATTGGAACTCAATGAGCAGTTCTTC
CASSLGLELNEQFF
>.|TRBJ1-6|.|TRBV20-1
TGCAGTGCTAGAGATGCGGCGGGGAAAGATAATTCACCCCTCCACTTT
CSARDAAGKDNSPLHF
>TRBD1|TRBJ2-7|.|TRBV7-9
TGTGCCAGCAGCCCGACAGGGGCGCTCTCCTACGAGCAGTACTTC
CASSPTGALSYEQYF
>.|TRBJ1-2|many|TRBV20-1
TGCAGTGCTAGTAATTGGCGATCTGGGGGCTACACCTTC
CSASNWRSGGYTF
>TRBD1|TRBJ2-2|many|TRBV18
TGTGCCAGCTCACCAGAGGGGGCGCTCAACACCGGGGAGCTGTTTTTT
CASSPEGALNTGELFF
>TRBD1|TRBJ2-2|.|TRBV3-1
TGTGCCAGCAGCCCAAGGACAGGATCGAACACCGGGGAGCTGTTTTTT
CASSPRTGSNTGELFF
>TRBD1|TRBJ1-1|.|TRBV12-3/TRBV12-4
TGTGCCAGCAGTGGACGGACAGGGGGGATAGGGGTGAACACTGAAGCTTTCTTT
CASSGRTGGIGVNTEAFF
>TRBD2|TRBJ2-1|many|TRBV19
TGTGCCAGTAATTGGGATAGCGGGAGTTTCAGCTCCTACAATGAGCAGTTCTTC
CASNWDSGSFSSYNEQFF
>.|TRBJ2-5|few|TRBV18
TGTGCCAGCTCACCACTCCCACTGAAACAGTCGGAGACCCAGTACTTC
CASSPLPLKQSETQYF
>.|TRBJ1-2|few|TRBV12-3/TRBV12-4
TGTGCCAGCAGTTTAAGGGTAGCTAACTATGGCTACACCTTC
CASSLRVANYGYTF
>TRBD2|TRBJ2-7|many|TRBV6-1
TGTGCCAGCACGGCTAGCGGGCGTCCCCACCCTCACTACGAGCAGTACTTC
CASTASGRPHPHYEQYF
>TRBD1|TRBJ1-5|few|TRBV7-8
TGTGCCAGCAGCTTAGGGTACAGGGGGCCCCTAGGACAGCCCCAGCATTTT
CASSLGYRGPLGQPQHF
>.|TRBJ2-7|many|TRBV18
TGTGCCAGCTCACCAACAGGGAACTCCTACGAGCAGTACTTC
CASSPTGNSYEQYF
>.|TRBJ1-4|.|TRBV10-3
TGTGCCACCAAGGGGGAGGGAAATGAAAAACTGTTTTTT
CATKGEGNEKLFF
>.|TRBJ2-1|many|TRBV18
TGTGCCAGCTCACCACCGGGACGGTCGAACAATGAGCAGTTCTTC
CASSPPGRSNNEQFF
>.|TRBJ2-7|.|TRBV6-2/TRBV6-3
TGTGCCAGCAGTTACCAGTACAACTCCTACGAGCAGTACTTC
CASSYQYNSYEQYF
>.|TRBJ2-5|once|TRBV9
TGTGCCAGCAGCGTAAATCAGATCCAAGAGACCCAGTACTTC
CASSVNQIQETQYF
>.|TRBJ1-1|.|TRBV19
TGTGCCAGCAACAGGTACACTGAAGCTTTCTTT
CASNRYTEAFF
>TRBD2|TRBJ2-7|.|TRBV6-2/TRBV6-3
TGTGCCAGCAGTCCCGGGACTAGCGGCACTATCGAGCAGTACTTC
CASSPGTSGTIEQYF
>.|TRBJ1-2|many|TRBV3-1
TGTGCCAGCAGTCGGGCCGCTGGCTACACCTTC
CASSRAAGYTF
>.|TRBJ1-2|many|TRBV5-1
TGCGCCAGCAGCTTGGACCGTAGGGGCTACACCTTC
CASSLDRRGYTF
>.|TRBJ2-5|many|TRBV7-2
TGTGCCAGCAGCCGTACTAGGGTGGAGACCCAGTACTTC
CASSRTRVETQYF
>.|TRBJ1-1|many|TRBV15
TGTGCCACCAGCAGAGATAAGAGGAACACTGAAGCTTTCTTT
CATSRDKRNTEAFF
>.|TRBJ1-2|.|TRBV29-1
TGCAGCGTCCTGCCAGGATCAGACTATGGCTACACCTTC
CSVLPGSDYGYTF
>TRBD2|TRBJ2-3|.|TRBV19
TGTGCCAGTAAATCTAGCGGGGGGGCGGCAGATACGCAGTATTTT
CASKSSGGAADTQYF
>.|TRBJ2-3|many|TRBV11-3
TGTGCCAGCAGCTCCACTTTAGCGTGGAGCACAGATACGCAGTATTTT
CASSSTLAWSTDTQYF
>.|TRBJ1-6|.|TRBV10-3
TGTGCCATCAGTGATGCCGGGACCCCGGTTATTTCACCCCTCCACTTT
CAISDAGTPVISPLHF
>.|TRBJ2-7|many|TRBV2
TGTGCCAGCAGTGGTGGCAGCTCCTACGAGCAGTACTTC
CASSGGSSYEQYF
>TRBD1|TRBJ1-6|many|TRBV7-8
TGTGCCAGCAGCTTAGGGGGGACAGGGACAAGTTCACCCCTCCACTTT
CASSLGGTGTSSPLHF
>TRBD1|TRBJ2-5|.|TRBV6-1
TGTGCCAGCAGAGAGACAGGGGAGACCCAGTACTTC
CASRETGETQYF
>TRBD1|TRBJ2-2|few|TRBV5-1
TGCGCCAGCAGCTTACAAGGGGGCGCGGGCACCGGGGAGCTGTTTTTT
CASSLQGGAGTGELFF
>.|TRBJ1-4|many|TRBV28
TGTGCCAGCAGTATTGGGACCCAAACCCAAAAACTGTTTTTT
CASSIGTQTQKLFF